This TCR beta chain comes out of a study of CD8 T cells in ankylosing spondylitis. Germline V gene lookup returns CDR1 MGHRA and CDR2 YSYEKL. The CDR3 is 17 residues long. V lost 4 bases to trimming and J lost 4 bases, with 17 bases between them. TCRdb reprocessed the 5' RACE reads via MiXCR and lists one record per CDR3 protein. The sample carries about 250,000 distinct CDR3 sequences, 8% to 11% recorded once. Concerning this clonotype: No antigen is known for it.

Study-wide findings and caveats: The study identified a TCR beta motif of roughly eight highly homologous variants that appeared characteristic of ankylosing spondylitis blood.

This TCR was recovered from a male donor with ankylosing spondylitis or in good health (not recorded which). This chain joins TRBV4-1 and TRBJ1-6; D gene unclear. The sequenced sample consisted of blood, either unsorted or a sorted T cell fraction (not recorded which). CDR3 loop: CASSRHSNSEYNSPLHF. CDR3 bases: TGCGCCAGCAGCCGCCACAGTAACAGCGAATATAATTCACCCCTCCACTTT.